The rows below give T cell receptor beta chains drawn from one sample of a study of response to subunit inactivated influenza vaccine. Using its own MiXCR run on the RT-PCR reads, TCRdb lists one record per CDR3 protein. In the table there are about 170,000 distinct CDR3 sequences, around 11% of which are singletons. The sequences come from CD8+ T cells sorted from PBMCs, collected roughly 24 months after vaccination. The receptors here all came from a man between 50 and 75 years old who received an inactivated influenza vaccine. Both conserved end residues are part of each CDR3. A D gene is named only where the DNA matches it firmly. The listing skips clone size in some rows; elsewhere it reads once, few, many or a size class.

.	.	TRBV7-8	TRBJ1-1	CASSLVRELNTEAFF	TGTGCCAGCAGCTTAGTTAGGGAACTGAACACTGAAGCTTTCTTT
.	TRBD1	TRBV13	TRBJ2-7	CASSRTPGQGRYEQYF	TGTGCCAGCAGCCGCACCCCGGGACAGGGTCGATACGAGCAGTACTTC
few	.	TRBV27	TRBJ2-7	CASSSTPSLSYEQYF	TGTGCCAGCAGTTCCACACCGTCCCTCTCCTACGAGCAGTACTTC
few	.	TRBV9	TRBJ1-3	CASSAGRGNTIYF	TGTGCCAGCAGCGCAGGGCGAGGAAACACCATATATTTT
.	TRBD2	TRBV29-1	TRBJ2-5	CSVGGTIRTQYF	TGCAGCGTTGGAGGGACTATCAGGACCCAGTACTTC
many	.	TRBV4-3	TRBJ1-4	CASSQASRSGEKLFF	TGCGCCAGCAGCCAAGCGTCCCGATCAGGTGAAAAACTGTTTTTT
few	.	TRBV20-1	TRBJ2-7	CSAWERTASYEQYF	TGCAGTGCTTGGGAACGGACGGCCTCCTACGAGCAGTACTTC
.	.	TRBV29-1	TRBJ1-2	CSTEGAGFFGGYTF	TGCAGCACTGAAGGCGCAGGGTTTTTTGGAGGCTACACCTTC
few	.	TRBV28	TRBJ2-7	CASNPFLVSEQYF	TGTGCCAGCAATCCGTTCCTAGTCAGCGAGCAGTACTTC
few	TRBD1	TRBV7-2	TRBJ2-3	CASSSWGQSTDTQYF	TGTGCCAGCAGCTCTTGGGGACAGAGCACAGATACGCAGTATTTT
many	TRBD1	TRBV10-3	TRBJ2-7	CAISRDSSYEQYF	TGTGCCATCAGTCGGGACAGTTCCTACGAGCAGTACTTC
.	.	TRBV6-2/TRBV6-3	TRBJ2-5	CASSLGPVETQYF	TGTGCCAGCAGCCTTGGCCCCGTGGAGACCCAGTACTTC
few	TRBD1	TRBV20-1	TRBJ1-3	CSARDRGYLNTIYF	TGCAGTGCTAGAGACAGGGGGTACCTCAACACCATATATTTT
few	.	TRBV12-3/TRBV12-4	TRBJ2-5	CASRQTLAIDQETQYF	TGTGCCAGCAGACAAACTCTAGCGATCGACCAAGAGACCCAGTACTTC
.	.	TRBV20-1	TRBJ1-1	CSARPLILPNTEAFF	TGCAGTGCTAGACCTCTAATCCTACCGAACACTGAAGCTTTCTTT